This record covers a single T cell receptor (beta chain). Antigen unknown. Different DNA sequences within this sample yield the same CDR3. Germline V gene data show CDR1 as SNHLY and CDR2 as FYNNEI. V was clipped by 7 bases and J by 2 bases, with 9 bases between them. The CDR3 spans 13 residues. The data stem from a study of cytomegalovirus exposure and HLA in healthy donors. Study information: About 85 million unique TCRs from HLA-typed donors were held in an early release of data. Of the donors genotyped, 300 to 500 in all, about 80% fell in the Caucasian-associated ancestry cluster. Study-wide results and caveats: Versus the roughly 700-donor mean, an Asian-associated ancestry cluster reportedly showed fewer N-insertions in a later analysis.

Both 60 Vbeta primers and 13 Jbeta primers went into the PCR. Profiling relied on immunoSEQ multiplex PCR, and the TCRdb table lists in-frame clones only, not all of them. The repertoire consists of 150,000 to 200,000 clones, with 75% to 80% occurring once and the leading ten covering roughly 13%. The genes are TRBV2 and TRBJ1-5, with unresolved D. The material sequenced was PBMCs. The origin of this receptor is a man in his forties or fifties in good health and CMV-seropositive. The CDR3 reads CASMGQGNQPQHF. The CDR3, as DNA: TGTGCCAGCATGGGCCAGGGCAATCAGCCCCAGCATTTT.